One sample yielded the 10 T cell receptor beta chains listed below, sequenced in a study of blood T cell repertoires in COVID-19. Here immunoSEQ multiplex PCR was the method, and the copy in TCRdb shows in-frame clones only, minus some. The data contain some 400,000 clones, around 87% of them singletons. Specimen: peripheral blood. Source of these receptors: a woman aged 55-69 years with COVID-19, enrolled during active disease.

The genes are TRBV24-1 and TRBJ2-2; TRBD2 might be the D (8 bases). V was shortened by 6 bases and J by 5 bases, with 15 bases between the two germline ends. The CDR3 is made up of 15 amino acids. Germline CDR1 and CDR2: KGHDR and SFDVKD. The chain's CDR3 is CATSFGRGHTGELFF. In nucleotides, the CDR3 is TGTGCCACCAGTTTCGGGAGGGGGCATACCGGGGAGCTGTTTTTT.

The CDR3 spells CASSPPPENSPLHF. DNA for the CDR3: TGTGCCAGCTCACCACCGCCAGAAAATTCACCCCTCCACTTT. This sequence joins TRBV18 and TRBJ1-6; D uncertain. The CDR3 extends over 14 amino acids. Germline assignment: CDR1 KGHSH and CDR2 LQKENI. The V and J ends lost 0 bases and 7 bases respectively, with 7 bases between them.

In its sample, this clone was seen a few times. The chain uses TRBV7-3 and TRBJ2-2, with 11 positions matching TRBD2. The CDR3 runs 18 residues. J gave up 2 bases and V 1 base, and 6 bases lay outside the gene matches. Germline loops: CDR1 SGHTA, CDR2 FQGTGA. CDR3 residues: CASSLKASGGLNTGELFF. In DNA form, the CDR3 reads TGTGCCAGCAGCTTAAAGGCTAGCGGGGGGTTAAACACCGGGGAGCTGTTTTTT.

The chain recombines TRBV5-1 with TRBJ1-2; the D gene is possibly TRBD1 (5 bases). This CDR3 spans 15 amino acids. The germline gives CDR1 SGHRS, CDR2 YFSETQ. V gave up 4 bases and J gave up 6 bases, with 19 bases separating them. This chain's CDR3 is CASSKAGHPGDGYTF. As DNA, the CDR3 is TGCGCCAGCAGCAAGGCGGGGCACCCAGGCGATGGCTACACCTTC. Drawing the rest from reference TRBV5-1 and TRBJ1-2, the complete variable domain is KAGVTQTPRYLIKTRGQQVTLSCSPISGHRSVSWYQQTPGQGLQFLFEYFSETQRNKGNFPGRFSGRQFSNSRSEMNVSTLELGDSALYLCASSKAGHPGDGYTFGSGTRLTVV.

The genes are TRBV7-9 and TRBJ1-5; D not certain. This CDR3 is 14 amino acids long. CDR1 and CDR2 from the germline V gene are SEHNR and FQNEAQ (reference sequence). V dropped 0 bases and J dropped 6 bases, with 9 bases sitting between them. The CDR3 reads CASSLATVGQPQHF. The CDR3 DNA is TGTGCCAGCAGCTTAGCCACCGTCGGTCAGCCCCAGCATTTT. Together with reference TRBV7-9 and TRBJ1-5, the CDR3 gives the full variable domain: DTGVSQNPRHKITKRGQNVTFRCDPISEHNRLYWYRQTLGQGPEFLTYFQNEAQLEKSRLLSDRFSAERPKGSFSTLEIQRTEQGDSAMYLCASSLATVGQPQHFGDGTRLSIL.

A remark on this clone: Other DNA sequences within the sample encode an identical CDR3. The rearrangement joins TRBV30 to TRBJ1-2, with D uncertain. Germline-derived CDR1 and CDR2 are GTSNPN and SVGIG (reference sequence). The CDR3 is 12 amino acids. V dropped 2 bases and J dropped 5 bases, with 9 bases sitting between them. CDR3 bases: TGTGCCTGGAGTTTTGAGGTGTATGGCTACACCTTC. The encoded protein is CAWSFEVYGYTF.

The V call is TRBV4-2, the J call TRBJ1-4; D remains unclear. The ends were cut back, 0 bases at V and 3 bases at J, with 8 bases in the middle. The germline V gene has CDR1 LGHNA and CDR2 YNFKEQ. CDR3 size: 15 residues. The CDR3 coding sequence is TGTGCCAGCAGCCAAGACGAGCAGGCTAATGAAAAACTGTTTTTT. It yields the protein CASSQDEQANEKLFF.

The rearrangement links TRBV19 to TRBJ2-3; 8 nucleotides agree with TRBD1. CDR3 length equals 14 residues. Germline V lookup: CDR1 LNHDA, CDR2 SQIVND (reference sequence). The trim removed 5 bases at V and 8 bases at J, leaving 9 bases unmatched. CDR3 sequence (DNA): TGTGCCAGTAGTGACAGGGGATCGGTCGGTACGCAGTATTTT. Translated, it gives CASSDRGSVGTQYF. The whole variable domain, remainder taken from reference TRBV19 and TRBJ2-3, is DGGITQSPKYLFRKEGQNVTLSCEQNLNHDAMYWYRQDPGQGLRLIYYSQIVNDFQKGDIAEGYSVSREKKESFPLTVTSAQKNPTAFYLCASSDRGSVGTQYFGPGTRLTVL.

This CDR3 reads CASSQTGGGLNTEAFF. CDR3 coding DNA: TGTGCCAGCAGCCAGACAGGGGGGGGATTGAACACTGAAGCTTTCTTT. The chain carries TRBV5-4 and TRBJ1-1; TRBD1 agrees at 9 bases. V was clipped by 4 bases and J by 0 bases; unmatched bases: 7. This CDR3 contains 16 residues. Per the germline V gene, CDR1 is SGHNT and CDR2 is YYREEE (reference sequence).

V gene TRBV4-2 combines with J gene TRBJ2-3, with TRBD1 matching 8 bases. Per the germline V gene, CDR1 is LGHNA and CDR2 is YNFKEQ. The CDR3 is made up of 17 amino acids. V was clipped by 1 base and J by 1 base; unmatched bases: 7. The CDR3 region is CASSQAVRTGRTDTQYF. The CDR3 DNA sequence: TGTGCCAGCAGCCAAGCGGTACGGACAGGGCGCACAGATACGCAGTATTTT.